These 19 T cell receptor beta chains came from one sample sequenced in a study of T cell clones after liver transplantation. Method: immunoSEQ multiplex PCR; TCRdb's copy keeps in-frame clones and lacks some. In the table there are around 60,000 clones, about two thirds of which are singletons. Sequencing was performed on CD4+ T cells from blood, taken before liver transplant. These receptors originate from a human donor who received a liver transplant.

The V and J genes are TRBV29-1 and TRBJ2-5; the D gene is possibly TRBD2 (6 bases). Germline values: CDR1 SQVTM, CDR2 ANQGSEA. The CDR3 is made up of 12 amino acids. V dropped 4 bases and J dropped 3 bases, with 9 bases sitting between them. The CDR3 loop reads CSVGSGEETQYF. The CDR3 bases are TGCAGCGTTGGATCGGGGGAAGAGACCCAGTACTTC.

The chain carries TRBV27 and TRBJ2-7, with a possible D match to TRBD1 (5 bases). Trimming pared 2 bases from V and 0 bases from J, leaving 17 bases between. The CDR3 is 17 amino acids. The germline V gene encodes CDR1 MNHEY and CDR2 SMNVEV (reference sequence). The CDR3 DNA reads as TGTGCCAGCAGTTTAGTAGGGGTAGGGGCTCGCTCCTACGAGCAGTACTTC. Translating it yields CASSLVGVGARSYEQYF.

The chain recombines TRBV30 with TRBJ2-7; 7 bases are a match to TRBD1. The CDR3 runs to 14 residues. Trimming took 8 bases from V and 1 from J; bases not matched to a gene: 11. Germline-derived CDR1 and CDR2 are GTSNPN and SVGIG (reference sequence). The CDR3: CAGTRQGGSYEQYF. Written as DNA, the CDR3 is TGTGCCGGGACGCGACAGGGCGGTTCCTACGAGCAGTACTTC.

This clone has a single count. The chain uses TRBV2 and TRBJ1-2; D remains ambiguous. Germline values: CDR1 SNHLY, CDR2 FYNNEI. The CDR3 extends over 12 amino acids. V dropped 5 bases and J dropped 8 bases, with 12 bases sitting between them. CDR3 amino acids: CASSLDSEGYTF. The CDR3 DNA reads TGTGCCAGCAGTCTTGACTCGGAGGGCTACACCTTC. Full variable domain (remainder filled in from reference TRBV2 and TRBJ1-2): EPEVTQTPSHQVTQMGQEVILRCVPISNHLYFYWYRQILGQKVEFLVSFYNNEISEKSEIFDDQFSVERPDGSNFTLKIRSTKLEDSAMYFCASSLDSEGYTFGSGTRLTVV.

This chain joins TRBV29-1 and TRBJ2-3, with D possibly matching TRBD2 (6 bases). The CDR3 consists of 14 residues. CDR1 SQVTM and CDR2 ANQGSEA come from the germline V gene. Trimming cost V 7 bases and J 4 bases, with 18 bases left between them. The CDR3 protein is CSARPGLTSDTQYF. The CDR3 coding sequence is TGCAGCGCTAGGCCGGGACTCACCTCAGATACGCAGTATTTT.

The gene calls are TRBV7-9 and TRBJ1-1, with D possibly TRBD1 on 5 matching bases. There are 13 residues in the CDR3. From germline, CDR1 is SEHNR and CDR2 FQNEAQ (reference sequence). The V and J ends lost 5 bases and 2 bases respectively, with 9 bases between them. The CDR3 nucleotides read TGTGCCAGCAGCGCGCAGGGCAACACTGAAGCTTTCTTT. This gives the protein CASSAQGNTEAFF.

In its sample, this clone was seen once. V is TRBV7-9 and J is TRBJ1-2, with 7 bases matching TRBD1. Germline V gene lookup returns CDR1 SEHNR and CDR2 FQNEAQ (reference sequence). The CDR3 is made up of 14 amino acids. V trimming: 6 bases; J trimming: 4 bases; junction bases outside the gene matches: 8. CDR3 in DNA: TGTGCCAGCAGAAGACAGGGCAATTCCTATGGCTACACCTTC. This translates into CASRRQGNSYGYTF.

The V call is TRBV29-1, the J call TRBJ1-2; no clear D. There are 13 residues in the CDR3. Germline-derived CDR1 and CDR2 are SQVTM and ANQGSEA. V gave up 5 bases and J gave up 2 bases, with 12 bases separating them. CDR3 nucleotides: TGCAGCGTTCGGTTGCGGGCGAACTATGGCTACACCTTC. Amino acid sequence: CSVRLRANYGYTF.

By sample fraction, this clone is medium-sized. The chain couples TRBV10-1 to TRBJ1-5; D is perhaps TRBD1 (5 bases). V was clipped by 5 bases and J by 5 bases, with 10 bases between them. This CDR3 is built from 13 residues. Per the germline V gene, CDR1 is WNHNN and CDR2 is SYGVQD (reference sequence). The CDR3 coding sequence is TGCGCCAGCAGTCCGGACAAACATCAGCCCCAGCATTTT. Amino acid sequence: CASSPDKHQPQHF.

The chain joins TRBV9 to TRBJ2-7; 7 nucleotides match TRBD1. The CDR3 is 14 amino acids. Germline V lookup: CDR1 SGDLS, CDR2 YYNGEE. V lost 3 bases to trimming and J lost 6 bases; unmatched junction nucleotides: 9. The DNA of the CDR3 is TGTGCCAGCAGCGCCGACAGGGTTGGAGGCGAGCAGTACTTC. Encoded protein: CASSADRVGGEQYF. Full variable domain (remainder filled in from reference TRBV9 and TRBJ2-7): DSGVTQTPKHLITATGQRVTLRCSPRSGDLSVYWYQQSLDQGLQFLIQYYNGEERAKGNILERFSAQQFPDLHSELNLSSLELGDSALYFCASSADRVGGEQYFGPGTRLTVT.

The V call is TRBV29-1, the J call TRBJ1-5, with D maybe TRBD1 (5 bases). The germline V gene encodes CDR1 SQVTM and CDR2 ANQGSEA. Trimming removed 6 bases at V and 7 bases at J, with 19 bases between. CDR3 size: 14 residues. CDR3 loop: CSVTVGGTEQPQHF. Here the CDR3 DNA reads TGCAGCGTGACGGTTGGCGGGACCGAACAGCCCCAGCATTTT.

Turning to this clone: Other DNA sequences within the sample encode an identical CDR3. The chain recombines TRBV5-1 with TRBJ1-1, with TRBD1 identical over 7 bases. The germline V gene has CDR1 SGHRS and CDR2 YFSETQ. V lost 0 bases, J lost 2 bases, and 4 bases stayed unmatched. This CDR3 spans 15 amino acids. CDR3 DNA: TGCGCCAGCAGCTTGGAGGGGGCGCGTAACACTGAAGCTTTCTTT. As protein: CASSLEGARNTEAFF.

The chain recombines TRBV11-2 with TRBJ2-2, with D perhaps TRBD2 (5 bases). V was trimmed by 7 bases and J by 6 bases, leaving 15 bases between them. The germline CDR1 and CDR2 sequences are SGHAT and FQNNGV. This CDR3 has 14 residues. This CDR3 reads CASTGYGVAGELFF. For the CDR3, the DNA is TGTGCCAGCACTGGGTACGGGGTTGCCGGGGAGCTGTTTTTT.

V usage is TRBV28 and J usage is TRBJ1-1; D is perhaps TRBD1 (5 bases). V was shortened by 6 bases and J by 0 bases, with 11 bases between the two germline ends. The V gene's germline CDR1 is MDHEN and CDR2 SYDVKM. CDR3 length equals 14 residues. The CDR3 region is CASSRAGLNTEAFF. The CDR3, as DNA: TGTGCCAGCAGCAGGGCCGGATTGAACACTGAAGCTTTCTTT. Full variable domain (missing parts from reference TRBV28 and TRBJ1-1): DVKVTQSSRYLVKRTGEKVFLECVQDMDHENMFWYRQDPGLGLRLIYFSYDVKMKEKGDIPEGYSVSREKKERFSLILESASTNQTSMYLCASSRAGLNTEAFFGQGTRLTVV.

V gene TRBV9 combines with J gene TRBJ2-5, with 7 bases that match TRBD1. Germline CDR1 is SGDLS and CDR2 is YYNGEE. J lost 1 base, V lost 4 bases, and 7 bases had no gene match. The CDR3 sequence is 15 residues long. The chain's CDR3 is CASSLQTGTQETQYF. CDR3 coding DNA: TGTGCCAGCAGCTTACAGACAGGGACCCAAGAGACCCAGTACTTC.

This clone was observed a few times. One base away lies a much larger clone, so this may be a sequencing read error. Within the sample, other DNA sequences also encode this same CDR3. V and J are TRBV10-3 and TRBJ1-2; D remains ambiguous. The CDR3 is made up of 12 amino acids. Between the trimmed V and J ends, which lost 3 bases and 4 bases, there was a span of 6 bases. Germline values: CDR1 ENHRY, CDR2 SYGVKD. In DNA, the CDR3 is TGTGCCATCAGTGAACAATTCTATGGCTACACCTTC. Encoded protein: CAISEQFYGYTF.

The chain uses TRBV29-1 and TRBJ1-1; 10 positions agree with TRBD1. The CDR3 runs 15 residues. Trimming cost V 5 bases and J 2 bases; bases outside gene matches: 8. Germline V gene data show CDR1 as SQVTM and CDR2 as ANQGSEA. CDR3 protein: CSVLRDRGYNTEAFF. The CDR3 nucleotides are TGCAGCGTTCTCCGGGACAGGGGCTATAACACTGAAGCTTTCTTT.

V usage is TRBV11-2 and J usage is TRBJ1-1, with D possibly being TRBD1 (5 bases). Trimming cost V 3 bases and J 5 bases, with 10 bases left between them. From germline, CDR1 is SGHAT and CDR2 FQNNGV. The CDR3 is 13 amino acids. CDR3 DNA: TGTGCCAGCAGCTTCCGACAGCAGACTGAAGCTTTCTTT. It is translated as CASSFRQQTEAFF.

There are a few counts of this clone. The genes are TRBV18 and TRBJ2-3, with 8 nucleotides matching TRBD1. Germline CDR1 reads KGHSH; CDR2 reads LQKENI. Trimming removed 1 base from V and 1 base from J; junction bases left unmatched: 10. This CDR3 spans 18 amino acids. The CDR3 DNA reads as TGTGCCAGCTCACCACGGACAGGGATGGATGGGGGCACAGATACGCAGTATTTT. Protein sequence: CASSPRTGMDGGTDTQYF. The full variable domain, its missing parts supplied by reference TRBV18 and TRBJ2-3, is NAGVMQNPRHLVRRRGQEARLRCSPMKGHSHVYWYRQLPEEGLKFMVYLQKENIIDESGMPKERFSAEFPKEGPSILRIQQVVRGDSAAYFCASSPRTGMDGGTDTQYFGPGTRLTVL.